This T cell receptor beta chain comes out of a study of cytomegalovirus exposure and HLA in healthy donors. On the study more broadly: Across some 400 genotyped donors, just over 80% landed in the Caucasian-associated ancestry cluster. Study-wide results and limits: There were three CMV-associated chains whose specificity for CMV antigens was confirmed in vitro. CMV serostatus stood as the only immune exposure information on hand. The dataset shows that most TCR sequences were rare, while some public TCRs occurred in many donors.

For this clone: Its antigen is currently unknown.

The CDR3 sequence is 15 residues long. Primers for the PCR totalled 60 Vbeta and 13 Jbeta. Using immunoSEQ multiplex PCR, the repertoire was profiled, and TCRdb retains in-frame clones only, with some absent. In the table there are about 52,000 clones, 45% to 70% of which are singletons. Sequencing was done on a sample of PBMCs. The receptor's source is a human donor in good health. V usage is TRBV12-2 and J usage is TRBJ2-7; the table's D call TRBD1 went unverified against the DNA. TRBV12-2 counts as a pseudogene. The CDR3 region is CASRFGGQGAYEQYF. For the CDR3, the DNA is TGTGCAAGTCGCTTCGGGGGACAGGGGGCCTACGAGCAGTACTTC.